A single TCR beta chain is shown here with its context. The specificity of this receptor is unknown. There are no base qualities to consult, and no much larger clone falls within one base. The CDR1 and CDR2 encoded by the germline V gene (reference sequence) are DFQATT and SNEGSKA. Between the V and J ends, shortened by 6 bases and 5 bases respectively, the junction contains 11 bases. Taken from cysteine to phenylalanine, the CDR3 has 11 residues. The read is trimmed to its CDR3 DNA, 33 bases read in frame from base 1. Receptor libraries were prepared by the immunoSEQ multiplex PCR assay. Imported from immuneACCESS, the table was reduced by TCRdb to in-frame sequences with V and J called. These copies leave out some clones; in studies compared against another copy, an unresolved V gene accounts for under half, and the cause of the remainder is not known. The sample records about 140,000 clones, more than 85% of which are singletons. The ten largest clones represent around 10% of the sample.

This record belongs to a study of control samples from healthy donors and cancer patients (dated by TCRdb to 2020 to 2022). Input material: blood. This clonotype was sampled from a woman aged 30 to 39 in good health. Recombination connected TRBV20-1 to TRBJ2-7, with no reliable assignment of the D segment. At the DNA level, the sequence is TGCAGTGCCTCCCGGTCTGACGAGCAGTACTTC. It encodes CSASRSDEQYF.